This is a list of T cell receptor beta chains from one sample in a study of blood T cells in healthy people across ages. TCRdb called the 5' RACE reads again in MiXCR, with one record for every CDR3 protein. The data hold more than 450,000 distinct CDR3 sequences, with approximately 26% observed a single time. These sequences were also reported in another study, on T cells of mothers and their children.

The sample taken for sequencing was blood. Receptor source: a boy younger than 10 in good health. Both conserved end residues are part of each CDR3. A D gene is named only where the DNA matches it firmly. Clone sizes are given selectively: once, few, many, or a class where the clone is expanded.

TRBV29-1	TRBJ2-3	.	.	TGCAGCGTTGGGTCGGGGAGCCACACAGATACGCAGTATTTT	CSVGSGSHTDTQYF
TRBV7-6	TRBJ2-5	TRBD2	few	TGTGCCAGCAGCTTAGTGACTAGCGGGGAAGAGACCCAGTACTTC	CASSLVTSGEETQYF
TRBV7-9	TRBJ2-7	.	.	TGTGCCGGGGCGAGGTCGGACGAGCAGTACTTC	CAGARSDEQYF
TRBV28	TRBJ1-4	.	few	TGTGCCAGCACCTCCCGGGGTGAGGGGCTGGGTGAAAAACTGTTTTTT	CASTSRGEGLGEKLFF
TRBV7-2	TRBJ2-1	TRBD1	.	TGTGCCAGCAGAGGGACAGGGCACAACAATGAGCAGTTCTTC	CASRGTGHNNEQFF
TRBV12-3/TRBV12-4	TRBJ1-1	.	.	TGTGCCAGCAGTTTATTGGGGCGAGTCCCCCGACCCACTGAAGCTTTCTTT	CASSLLGRVPRPTEAFF
TRBV6-4	TRBJ1-6	.	few	TGTGCCAGCAGTGACGGGACGTTGGTCCACTTT	CASSDGTLVHF
TRBV13	TRBJ1-4	.	few	TGTGCCAGCAGCTTCGGACGGGGACGGGCTAATGAAAAACTGTTTTTT	CASSFGRGRANEKLFF
TRBV6-2/TRBV6-3	TRBJ1-5	.	.	TGTGCCAGCAGTTACGAATGGGGGCGAGGCAATCAGCCCCAGCATTTT	CASSYEWGRGNQPQHF
TRBV29-1	TRBJ1-2	.	.	TGCAGCGTTGAAGATAGCTGGGGGGACTATGGCTACACCTTC	CSVEDSWGDYGYTF
TRBV12-3/TRBV12-4	TRBJ2-1	.	.	TGTGCCAGCAGTTTGTGGACTCCACGGAATGAGCAGTTCTTC	CASSLWTPRNEQFF
TRBV7-6	TRBJ1-1	.	few	TGTGCCAGCAGCTTAGCCTCTGGGCGGACTGAAGCTTTCTTT	CASSLASGRTEAFF
TRBV20-1	TRBJ2-5	.	.	TGCAGTGCTAGGCCCCCGGGAATGGAGACCCAGTACTTC	CSARPPGMETQYF
TRBV4-1	TRBJ2-7	TRBD2	once	TGCGCCAACAGCCAGCGGGAAACCTACGAGCAGTACTTC	CANSQRETYEQYF